Sequencing of this T cell receptor (beta chain) was carried out in a study of T cell repertoires in cytomegalovirus infection. Study context: Both CMV infection and a matching HLA type were indicated by public TCR beta signatures.

A note on this clonotype: Its antigen is undetermined.

V gave up 5 bases and J gave up 10 bases, with 18 bases separating them. This CDR3 has 14 amino acids. TCRdb reprocessed the reads with MiXCR, giving one entry per CDR3 protein. This table holds hundreds of thousands of distinct CDR3 sequences, around 30% found once. The chain employs TRBV12-3 or TRBV12-4 and TRBJ2-1; D is unclear. This sequence was found in a human donor in good health (CMV status not recorded). Some clones in this sample may be carry-over from other donors' samples. The specimen comprised cultured PBMCs, sampled from culture after CMV antigen stimulation. CDR3 residues: CASSPSTRPQEQFF. The CDR3 region has the DNA TGTGCCAGCAGTCCCTCCACGAGGCCCCAGGAGCAGTTCTTC.